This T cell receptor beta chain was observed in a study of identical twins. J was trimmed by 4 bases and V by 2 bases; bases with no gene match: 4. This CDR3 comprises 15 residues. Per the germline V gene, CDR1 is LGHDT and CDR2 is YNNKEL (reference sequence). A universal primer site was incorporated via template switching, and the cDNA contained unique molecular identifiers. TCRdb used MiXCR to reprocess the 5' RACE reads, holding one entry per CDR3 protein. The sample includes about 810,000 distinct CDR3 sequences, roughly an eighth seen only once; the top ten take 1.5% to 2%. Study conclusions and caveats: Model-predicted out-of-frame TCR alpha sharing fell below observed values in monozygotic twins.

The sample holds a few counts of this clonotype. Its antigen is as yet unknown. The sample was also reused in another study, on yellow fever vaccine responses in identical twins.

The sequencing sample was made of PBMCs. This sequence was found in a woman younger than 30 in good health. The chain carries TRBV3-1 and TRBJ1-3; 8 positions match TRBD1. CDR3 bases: TGTGCCAGCAGCCAACAGGGGGCAACGGGAAACACCATATATTTT. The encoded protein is CASSQQGATGNTIYF.